The rows below give T cell receptor beta chains drawn from one sample of a study of shared clonotypes between healthy human individuals. Assay used: immunoSEQ multiplex PCR; TCRdb lists only in-frame clones, some missing. Of hundreds of thousands of clones listed, roughly 96% are singletons. Material for sequencing was naive CD8+ T cells sorted from blood. These receptors all come from a woman in her 30s in good health. Each CDR3 is given without its conserved first and last residue. D genes are given only for firm matches.

CDR3 | D | length | V
ASSFSGTGAYEQY | TRBD1 | 13 | TRBV27
ASSPRTSGLDEQY | TRBD2 | 13 | TRBV4-1
ASSLAGTDTQY | . | 11 | TRBV5-4
ASSLGSGELF | . | 10 | TRBV5-6
ASRGTGGAGANVLT | TRBD1 | 14 | TRBV27
ASSLGYGGEQY | . | 11 | TRBV7-9
ASSIAGRTGELF | . | 12 | TRBV19
ASSHPWGVSSYNEQF | . | 15 | TRBV27
ASSLGGGEQY | . | 10 | TRBV7-2
ASSPRTGEDEQY | TRBD1 | 12 | TRBV7-9
ASSIAASSYEQY | . | 12 | TRBV19
ATSRGHMNTEAF | . | 12 | TRBV15
ASSVGAGGNEQY | TRBD1 | 12 | TRBV9
ASSEGSHTEAF | . | 11 | TRBV10-1
ASSSLAGAPYEQY | TRBD2 | 13 | TRBV27
ASSQPTGYYYGYT | . | 13 | TRBV7-8
ASRSGTGSEQY | . | 11 | TRBV27
SVISGSTSYEQY | TRBD2 | 12 | TRBV29-1
ASSLGDGQVNTEAF | . | 14 | TRBV7-9
ASSPTGGLADTQY | TRBD1 | 13 | TRBV7-9
ASRTVSGRKF | TRBD2 | 10 | TRBV19
ASSPLASLSTDTQY | . | 14 | TRBV7-9
ASSYLAGEGYNEQF | TRBD2 | 14 | TRBV6-5
ASSSTAARVQDEQY | . | 14 | TRBV7-9
ASSDDRELFYEQY | TRBD1 | 13 | TRBV2
ASSLGTSGSGNEQF | TRBD2 | 14 | TRBV27
ASSGRGMMDTQY | . | 12 | TRBV2
ASSMGSGPLQETQY | . | 14 | TRBV19
ASSSPLKAGGPSEQY | TRBD2 | 15 | TRBV28
ASSLTPKDTEAF | . | 12 | TRBV7-9
ASSFPYITSGIVDEQF | TRBD2 | 16 | TRBV7-2
ASSLGAGGTDTQY | TRBD2 | 13 | TRBV11-2
ASRLQGDYGYT | TRBD1 | 11 | TRBV5-1
ASSEPGLAVNEQF | TRBD2 | 13 | TRBV10-1
ASSFTGRSYEQY | . | 12 | TRBV28
ASSLRALSGTVILNTEAF | TRBD1 | 18 | TRBV5-1
ATAARGLSYEQY | . | 12 | TRBV6-5
ASSDVAQY | . | 8 | TRBV11-2
ASSSDRLLEQY | TRBD1 | 11 | TRBV27
ASSPNEQY | . | 8 | TRBV9
ASSYRFDSYNEQF | . | 13 | TRBV7-3
SVKGQERDYTDTQY | TRBD2 | 14 | TRBV29-1
ASSGPRDRGYEQY | TRBD1 | 13 | TRBV9
ASSLAVAGGVVVKYNEQF | TRBD2 | 18 | TRBV7-8